The TCR beta chain described here comes from a study of T cell responses to AZD1222 COVID-19 vaccine. Overall study findings and caveats: Only after the peak T cell response were repertoires sampled. The study found Spike-specific TCR breadth and depth rose after two AZD1222 doses.

Germline CDR1 SGHRS, CDR2 YFSETQ. This CDR3 spans 12 amino acids. Trimming pared 6 bases from V and 10 bases from J, leaving 17 bases between. Regarding this clone: Its antigen is unknown.

The repertoire was sequenced with immunoSEQ multiplex PCR; TCRdb's copy has only in-frame clones and lacks some. This sample has around 130,000 clones; 70% to 90% occur once, and the top ten carry approximately 2.9%. The chain joins TRBV5-1 to TRBJ2-7; tentative D call: TRBD2 (6 bases). Sequencing was performed on peripheral blood, taken 28 days after the second AZD1222 dose. This clonotype was obtained from an adult who received the AZD1222 COVID-19 vaccine. The CDR3 protein is CASTGDLALQYF. The CDR3 nucleotides are TGCGCCAGCACGGGGGACCTGGCCCTCCAGTACTTC.